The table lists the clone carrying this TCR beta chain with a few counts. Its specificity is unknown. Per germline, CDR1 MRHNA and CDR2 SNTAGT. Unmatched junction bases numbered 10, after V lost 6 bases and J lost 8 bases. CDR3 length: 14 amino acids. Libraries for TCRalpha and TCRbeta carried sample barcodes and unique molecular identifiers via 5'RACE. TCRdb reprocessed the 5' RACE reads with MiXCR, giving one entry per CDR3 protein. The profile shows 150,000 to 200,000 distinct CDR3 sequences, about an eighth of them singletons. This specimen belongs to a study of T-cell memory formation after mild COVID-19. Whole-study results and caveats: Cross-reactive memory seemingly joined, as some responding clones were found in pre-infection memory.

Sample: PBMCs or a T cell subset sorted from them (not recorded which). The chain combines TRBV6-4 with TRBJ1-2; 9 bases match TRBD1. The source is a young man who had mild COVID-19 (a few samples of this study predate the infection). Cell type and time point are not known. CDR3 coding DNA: TGTGCCAGCAGAACAGGGGGCGGCTTCGGCGGCTACACCTTC. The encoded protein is CASRTGGGFGGYTF.